This TCR beta chain derives from a study of regulatory T cells in long-lasting Graves disease. For this clonotype: Its antigen is unidentified.

Time point reported: persistent/refractory GD, antithyroid drugs over 5 years with positive TRAb. Generation of the TCR library employed RNA extracted from PBMCs. The CDR3 runs 16 residues. Germline CDR1 is SEHNR and CDR2 is FQNEAQ (reference sequence). Trimming took 4 bases from V and 6 from J; bases not matched to a gene: 13. General observations from the study: Because few samples were included, accuracy may have been lower.

For TCR beta, libraries came from iRepertoire HTBI primers and Arm-PCR of CDR3 regions. TCRdb reprocessed the multiplex PCR reads with MiXCR, giving one entry per CDR3 protein. The data contain more than 650,000 distinct CDR3 sequences, 30% of them singletons. Specimen: peripheral blood mononuclear cells (PBMCs), collected when the disease was refractory, from a patient treated with antithyroid drugs. The V call is TRBV7-9, the J call TRBJ1-1; 8 bases map to TRBD1. This receptor was taken from a female donor with Graves disease. The DNA for the CDR3 is TGTGCCAGCAGCTCAATTAGTGGACAGGGATTCGCTGAAGCTTTCTTT. This sequence encodes CASSSISGQGFAEAFF.